This T cell receptor beta chain is from a study of blood T cell repertoires in COVID-19. The overall study: Collection of acute and convalescent COVID-19 samples took place in the United States, Italy and Spain. Sample material is recorded as cDNA or gDNA derived from T cells, B-cell-depleted T cells, or PBMCs.

Authors' analysis steps: Scientists estimated how many nucleated cells there were by amplifying reference gene primers. Assay: immunoSEQ multiplex PCR; the TCRdb copy retains only in-frame clones and omits some. D and trimming were read from the DNA, whereas the V and J calls and clone size are those reported in that table. Here the sample spans fewer than 250,000 clones, 75% to 85% being singletons. The V end was cut by 8 bases, the J end by 7 bases, with 15 bases between. CDR1 and CDR2 from the germline V gene are LNHDA and SQIVND (reference sequence). The CDR3 loop spans 13 amino acids. This chain connects TRBV19 to TRBJ2-1, with D possibly matching TRBD1 (6 bases). The source is a woman between 45 and 65 years old with acute COVID-19. Sequenced: PBMCs or T cells enriched from blood (not recorded which). The CDR3 nucleotides read TGTGCCAGTGGTTTACATGGACAGAATGAGCAGTTCTTC. This translates into CASGLHGQNEQFF. The entire variable domain, with the rest obtained from reference TRBV19 and TRBJ2-1, is as follows: DGGITQSPKYLFRKEGQNVTLSCEQNLNHDAMYWYRQDPGQGLRLIYYSQIVNDFQKGDIAEGYSVSREKKESFPLTVTSAQKNPTAFYLCASGLHGQNEQFFGPGTRLTVL.